This entry features one T cell receptor beta chain sequence. This clonotype showed up just a few times. The antigen it recognizes is unknown. No much larger clonotype is one base removed from it; base qualities were not supplied. Data came from an Illumina HiSeq 2500. Quantitative 5'-RACE with molecular barcodes was used to prepare TCR beta libraries. Regarding the original processing steps: To identify disease-linked TCR variants, a new computational method was used, one built on a probabilistic model of VDJ rearrangement. TCRdb trimmed the raw reads at Q25, called clones with MiXCR and kept productive beta chains. Each CDR3 protein appears once, grouped with its most common genes and DNA. The V and J calls were not made by the authors but by TCRdb's processing. This sample gives fewer than 650,000 distinct CDR3 sequences in total; roughly an eighth of them show up just once. Almost 7% of the sample rests with the top ten.

V and J are truncated by 4 bases and 4 bases respectively, leaving an intervening sequence of 13 bases. The CDR3 holds 14 amino acids from the cysteine to the phenylalanine. Left in the record is the CDR3 DNA by itself, 42 bases read in frame from the first base. Based on the germline V gene (reference sequence), the CDR1 and CDR2 sequences are DFQATT and SNEGSKA. This entry comes from a study of CD8 T cells in ankylosing spondylitis (dated by TCRdb to 2017 to 2019). Background on the whole study: The study profiled T cell receptor beta repertoires in healthy donors and ankylosing spondylitis patients to find disease-linked TCR variants. Samples of peripheral blood were taken, and for ankylosing spondylitis patients, synovial fluid was collected as well. In total, the full study cohort was made up of 85 to 140 healthy donors and 25 ankylosing spondylitis patients.

The paper as a whole reports these results and caveats: Some motif variants were previously reported in synovial fluid and blood of reactive arthritis patients, suggesting common disease-initiation mechanisms. The disease-linked clones were reported as significantly enriched in matched synovial fluid samples from ankylosing spondylitis patients. In peripheral blood, the disease-linked clones were found at relatively low frequencies and had a CD8+ phenotype. A TCR beta motif of fewer than 10 highly homologous amino acid variants appeared characteristic of blood from ankylosing spondylitis patients.

This TCR came from a male donor with ankylosing spondylitis. The chain is assembled from TRBV20-1 and TRBJ2-2; TRBD2 is possibly the D segment (5 matching bases). Sequencing input: blood, either unsorted or a sorted T cell fraction (not recorded which). The CDR3 region reads CSAKEGEGTGELFF. The DNA is TGCAGTGCTAAAGAGGGAGAGGGCACCGGGGAGCTGTTTTTT.